This entry lists 28 T cell receptor beta chains sequenced from one sample in a study of CD8+CD57+ T cells in acquired aplastic anemia. Both TCR beta VDJ combination and CDR3 sequence profiling were carried out. Genomic DNA was the template for this profiling. MiXCR was run by TCRdb on the reads, yielding one entry per CDR3 protein. This sample has fewer than 250,000 distinct CDR3 sequences, with around half found just once. Patients chosen for sequencing had CD8+CD57+ cells that had expanded, as shown by flow cytometry. Source material: sorted CD4+, CD8+, or CD8+CD57+ T cells (not recorded which) from PBMCs. The receptor set was obtained from a human donor with aplastic anemia.

This clonotype showed up many times. The V and J genes are TRBV5-8 and TRBJ2-5; weak D call: TRBD2 (6 bases). The V and J ends lost 7 bases and 3 bases respectively, with 13 bases between them. Germline V gene sequence: CDR1 SGHTS, CDR2 YDEGEE. The CDR3 contains 13 residues. The CDR3 region has the DNA TGTGCCAGCTTAGCGGCGGATGAAGAGACCCAGTACTTC. It is translated as CASLAADEETQYF.

This clonotype showed up many times. This CDR3 is CASYPSGRSTDTQYF. As DNA, the CDR3 is TGTGCCAGCTACCCTAGCGGGAGGAGCACAGATACGCAGTATTTT. This chain joins TRBV12-3 or TRBV12-4 and TRBJ2-3, with 11 bases aligning to TRBD2. The V gene end was trimmed by 8 bases and the J gene end by 0 bases; junction bases not matched to a gene: 4. This CDR3 spans 15 amino acids.

This clonotype came up many times. The rearrangement joins TRBV9 to TRBJ2-7; possible D gene TRBD1, 7 bases. The CDR3 runs 13 residues. Trimming removed 3 bases from V and 6 bases from J, with 13 bases in between. From germline, CDR1 is SGDLS and CDR2 YYNGEE. CDR3 loop: CASSAEGAGEQYF. Here the CDR3 DNA reads TGTGCCAGCAGCGCGGAGGGGGCAGGCGAGCAGTACTTC.

This clonotype was detected many times. The gene calls are TRBV4-2 and TRBJ2-7, with D maybe TRBD2 (6 bases). The V end was cut by 4 bases, the J end by 3 bases, with 10 bases between. The CDR3 contains 13 residues. Germline V lookup: CDR1 LGHNA, CDR2 YNFKEQ. In DNA, the CDR3 is TGTGCCAGCAGCCCCCCGGGGGTCTACGAGCAGTACTTC. Its protein is CASSPPGVYEQYF.

In its sample, this clonotype was seen once. The chain links TRBV9 to TRBJ2-3; D gene unclear. V was cut by 0 bases and J by 0 bases, with 5 bases left in between. CDR1 SGDLS and CDR2 YYNGEE come from the germline V gene. This CDR3 is built from 14 residues. The CDR3 DNA is TGTGCCAGCAGCGTAGACCCTAGCACAGATACGCAGTATTTT. Protein: CASSVDPSTDTQYF.

A note on this clonotype: This may come from a read error, since a much larger clone is one base off. V and J are TRBV11-2 and TRBJ2-5; D gene uncertain. Deletions cut 1 base from V and 5 bases from J, with 14 bases between. This CDR3 region has 15 residues. Germline loops: CDR1 SGHAT, CDR2 FQNNGV. CDR3 in amino acids: CASSLGSLVHETQYF. CDR3 sequence (DNA): TGTGCCAGCAGCTTAGGATCTCTAGTTCACGAGACCCAGTACTTC. Full variable domain (rest looked up from reference TRBV11-2 and TRBJ2-5): EAGVAQSPRYKIIEKRQSVAFWCNPISGHATLYWYQQILGQGPKLLIQFQNNGVVDDSQLPKDRFSAERLKGVDSTLKIQPAKLEDSAVYLCASSLGSLVHETQYFGPGTRLLVL.

This clonotype was counted many times. The CDR3 protein is CASSLETGQAPHYGYTF. The CDR3 DNA is TGTGCCAGCAGCTTGGAAACCGGACAGGCCCCTCACTATGGCTACACCTTC. V gene TRBV7-9 combines with J gene TRBJ1-2, with 7 bases aligning to TRBD1. This CDR3 is built from 17 residues. V dropped 3 bases and J dropped 3; count of bases not matched to a gene: 13. The germline CDR1 and CDR2 sequences are SEHNR and FQNEAQ (reference sequence). The full variable domain, completed using reference TRBV7-9 and TRBJ1-2, is DTGVSQNPRHKITKRGQNVTFRCDPISEHNRLYWYRQTLGQGPEFLTYFQNEAQLEKSRLLSDRFSAERPKGSFSTLEIQRTEQGDSAMYLCASSLETGQAPHYGYTFGSGTRLTVV.

V and J are TRBV7-3 and TRBJ2-2; the D gene is possibly TRBD1 (5 bases). The germline gives CDR1 SGHTA, CDR2 FQGTGA. The CDR3 is 15 amino acids. V lost 5 bases to trimming and J lost 1 base, with 11 bases between them. As DNA, the CDR3 is TGTGCCAGCAGCAGAAATGGACAGAACACCGGGGAGCTGTTTTTT. The encoded protein is CASSRNGQNTGELFF. The full variable domain, its missing parts supplied by reference TRBV7-3 and TRBJ2-2, is GAGVSQTPSNKVTEKGKYVELRCDPISGHTALYWYRQSLGQGPEFLIYFQGTGAADDSGLPNDRFFAVRPEGSVSTLKIQRTERGDSAVYLCASSRNGQNTGELFFGEGSRLTVL.

In its sample, this clonotype was seen a few times. The rearrangement joins TRBV4-1 to TRBJ1-4, with D unresolved. The CDR3 totals 17 residues. The ends were cut back, 2 bases at V and 7 bases at J, with 20 bases in the middle. From germline, CDR1 is MGHRA and CDR2 YSYEKL. The CDR3 DNA is TGCGCCAGCAGCCAAAAGATCGTAGGGTTCTCGCGTGAAAAACTGTTTTTT. Translating gives CASSQKIVGFSREKLFF.

The CDR3 here is CASSFRQGYGYTF. In DNA form, the CDR3 reads TGTGCCAGCAGCTTCCGTCAGGGATATGGCTACACCTTC. This sequence joins TRBV5-8 and TRBJ1-2; D possibly corresponds to TRBD1 (5 bases). Germline CDR1 and CDR2: SGHTS and YDEGEE. The CDR3 runs to 13 residues. Deletions cut 2 bases from V and 5 bases from J, with 10 bases between.

There are many counts of this clonotype. The chain has TRBV20-1 and TRBJ1-2; TRBD1 might be the D (5 bases). The CDR3 contains 19 residues. Trimming pared 1 base from V and 3 bases from J, leaving 27 bases between. CDR1 is DFQATT, CDR2 SNEGSKA, per germline (reference sequence). CDR3 residues: CSARVFNRTSIFLDYGYTF. CDR3 DNA sequence: TGCAGTGCTAGAGTCTTTAATCGGACATCTATATTCTTGGACTATGGCTACACCTTC.

V usage is TRBV7-3 and J usage is TRBJ2-3; tentatively, D is TRBD1 or TRBD2 (5 bases each). This CDR3 is 14 amino acids long. V was cut by 0 bases and J by 9 bases, with 13 bases left in between. CDR1 is SGHTA, CDR2 FQGTGA, per germline. The CDR3 spells CASSLTAWDGTQYF. The CDR3 DNA is TGTGCCAGCAGCTTAACGGCGTGGGACGGAACGCAGTATTTT.

The genes are TRBV27 and TRBJ1-4, with D maybe TRBD1 (6 bases). V was pared by 6 bases and J by 6 bases, with 14 bases between. CDR3 length equals 14 residues. From germline, CDR1 is MNHEY and CDR2 SMNVEV (reference sequence). The CDR3 loop reads CASRGGQTDEKLFF. Here the CDR3 DNA reads TGTGCCAGCAGAGGTGGACAGACTGATGAAAAACTGTTTTTT.

The genes are TRBV20-1 and TRBJ2-3; unclear D gene. The CDR3 covers 12 residues. Germline loops: CDR1 DFQATT, CDR2 SNEGSKA (reference sequence). Trimming took off 3 bases at V and 0 bases at J, with 4 bases between the two ends. The CDR3 region is CSASPSTDTQYF. DNA for the CDR3: TGCAGTGCTAGTCCCAGCACAGATACGCAGTATTTT.

This clonotype was seen only a few times. This sequence joins TRBV5-1 and TRBJ2-7; D not certain. This CDR3 comprises 14 residues. Germline CDR1 and CDR2: SGHRS and YFSETQ. The V gene lost 4 bases and the J gene lost 2 bases, with 13 bases spanning the gap. The CDR3 loop is CASSTEDGAYEQYF. The DNA of the CDR3 is TGCGCCAGCAGCACCGAGGACGGAGCCTACGAGCAGTACTTC.

This clonotype was counted ten times or more. V is TRBV28 and J is TRBJ1-1; unclear D gene. The CDR3 loop spans 14 amino acids. In germline, CDR1 is MDHEN, CDR2 SYDVKM. V lost 3 bases to trimming and J lost 2 bases, with 10 bases between them. The CDR3 coding sequence is TGTGCCAGCAGTTTGAGCAGGACTAACACTGAAGCTTTCTTT. Residues: CASSLSRTNTEAFF.

This clonotype was observed at least ten times. This rearrangement joins TRBV7-6 to TRBJ1-1; D gene uncertain. The germline V gene has CDR1 SGHVS and CDR2 FNYEAQ. The CDR3 has 13 residues. V was pared by 4 bases and J by 1 base, with 7 bases between. The CDR3 coding sequence is TGTGCCAGCAGCTCTCGGGGGAACACTGAAGCTTTCTTT. Translation gives CASSSRGNTEAFF.

This clonotype was counted ten times or more. The genes are TRBV6-6 and TRBJ1-6, with D possibly matching TRBD1 (6 bases). V was cut by 6 bases and J by 7 bases, with 16 bases left in between. The CDR3 has 15 amino acids. Germline CDR1 MNHNY, CDR2 SVGAGI (reference sequence). The CDR3, as DNA: TGTGCCAGCAGCTACAGGGTCTTTTTAAATTCACCCCTCCACTTT. Encoded protein: CASSYRVFLNSPLHF.

This clonotype was seen at least ten times. CDR3 coding DNA: TGTGCCAGCAGTTACTCACGGACTAGCGTTGACAATGAGCAGTTCTTC. Protein sequence: CASSYSRTSVDNEQFF. V usage is TRBV6-5 and J usage is TRBJ2-1, with TRBD2 identical over 9 bases. CDR3 length equals 16 residues. The junction had 5 bases not matched to a gene; V was cut back by 0 bases and J by 5 bases. The germline V gene has CDR1 MNHEY and CDR2 SVGAGI.

The chain employs TRBV2 and TRBJ1-2, with D perhaps TRBD1 (5 bases). The CDR3 totals 15 residues. CDR1 is SNHLY, CDR2 FYNNEI, per germline. V gave up 4 bases and J gave up 4 bases, with 16 bases separating them. As DNA, the CDR3 is TGTGCCAGCAGTGCCATAACAGGTGGAGGCTATGGCTACACCTTC. Protein product: CASSAITGGGYGYTF. Variable domain in full (rest from reference TRBV2 and TRBJ1-2): EPEVTQTPSHQVTQMGQEVILRCVPISNHLYFYWYRQILGQKVEFLVSFYNNEISEKSEIFDDQFSVERPDGSNFTLKIRSTKLEDSAMYFCASSAITGGGYGYTFGSGTRLTVV.

This clonotype occurred many times. The rearrangement uses TRBV30 and TRBJ1-2; D unclear. The CDR3 has 10 residues. V lost 2 bases and J lost 14, with 12 bases in between. In germline, CDR1 is GTSNPN, CDR2 SVGIG (reference sequence). This chain's CDR3 is CAWSSETRTF. DNA of the CDR3: TGTGCCTGGAGTTCGGAGACTCGTACCTTC.

Details on this clonotype: Given a much more abundant clone one base away, this may be a read error. The chain links TRBV7-9 to TRBJ2-7; 8 bases fit TRBD1. The CDR3 contains 15 residues. V lost 4 bases and J lost 3; bases outside the gene matches: 8. Per germline, CDR1 SEHNR and CDR2 FQNEAQ (reference sequence). CDR3: CASSWEQGVGYEQYF. The CDR3 DNA follows: TGTGCCAGCAGCTGGGAACAGGGGGTAGGCTACGAGCAGTACTTC. Full variable domain (rest looked up from reference TRBV7-9 and TRBJ2-7): DTGVSQNPRHKITKRGQNVTFRCDPISEHNRLYWYRQTLGQGPEFLTYFQNEAQLEKSRLLSDRFSAERPKGSFSTLEIQRTEQGDSAMYLCASSWEQGVGYEQYFGPGTRLTVT.

This clonotype showed up many times. This chain connects TRBV9 to TRBJ2-1; TRBD1 agrees at 8 bases. The germline gives CDR1 SGDLS, CDR2 YYNGEE. The CDR3 has 15 amino acids. Unmatched junction bases numbered 12, after V lost 6 bases and J lost 7 bases. The DNA for the CDR3 is TGTGCCAGCAACCCGGGACAGGAGTTGGGGAATGAGCAGTTCTTC. It codes for CASNPGQELGNEQFF.

On this clonotype: A read error may produce the germline difference seen at one junction end. This rearrangement joins TRBV7-9 to TRBJ1-3, with D possibly TRBD1 on 6 matching bases. The germline V gene encodes CDR1 SEHNR and CDR2 FQNEAQ (reference sequence). The CDR3 runs to 16 residues. The CDR3: CASSQVRQGSGNTIYF. The CDR3 DNA follows: TGCGCCAGCAGCCAGGTTCGTCAGGGGTCTGGAAACACCATATATTTT.

This clonotype was observed a few times. The genes are TRBV15 and TRBJ1-2, with 9 bases fitting TRBD1. V gave up 1 base and J gave up 7 bases; unmatched junction bases: 10. The CDR3 loop spans 16 amino acids. In germline, CDR1 is LNHNV, CDR2 YYDKDF (reference sequence). The CDR3, as DNA: TGTGCCACCAGCAGAGGCGGGGGACAGGGAATCGGTGGCTACACCTTC. Translation: CATSRGGGQGIGGYTF.

Note on this clonotype: A much bigger clone sits one base away, suggesting this may be a read error. The chain employs TRBV7-8 and TRBJ2-7; 8 bases are a match to TRBD2. The junction had 12 bases not matched to a gene; V was cut back by 4 bases and J by 7 bases. The germline gives CDR1 SGHVS, CDR2 FQNEAQ. This CDR3 is 15 amino acids long. In DNA, the CDR3 is TGTGCCAGCAGCTCCACTAGCGGATTATACAATGAGCAGTACTTC. Translated, it gives CASSSTSGLYNEQYF. The complete variable domain, with remaining parts taken from reference TRBV7-8 and TRBJ2-7, reads GAGVSQSPRYKVAKRGQDVALRCDPISGHVSLFWYQQALGQGPEFLTYFQNEAQLDKSGLPSDRFFAERPEGSVSTLKIQRTQQEDSAVYLCASSSTSGLYNEQYFGPGTRLTVT.

This clonotype was observed at least ten times. The rearrangement links TRBV7-6 to TRBJ2-7, with TRBD2 matching 12 bases. The CDR3 runs to 16 residues. Germline V gives CDR1 SGHVS, CDR2 FNYEAQ. Trimming cost V 6 bases and J 2 bases; bases outside gene matches: 8. CDR3: CASRDPSGGDPYEQYF. The CDR3 DNA is TGTGCCAGCAGGGATCCTAGCGGGGGGGACCCCTACGAGCAGTACTTC.

This clonotype has more than one count but fewer than ten. The DNA of the CDR3 is TGTGCCAGCGGGATCCCAGGTCGTTCGGAGACCCAGTACTTC. Translation gives CASGIPGRSETQYF. This sequence joins TRBV5-5 and TRBJ2-5; D call uncertain. Per germline, CDR1 SGHKS and CDR2 YYEKEE (reference sequence). The CDR3 loop spans 14 amino acids. V was trimmed by 7 bases and J by 5 bases, leaving 18 bases between them.